These 26 T cell receptor beta chains were sequenced from one sample in a study of cytomegalovirus exposure and HLA in healthy donors. A multiplex PCR was run with 60 Vbeta primers and 13 Jbeta primers. Measured with immunoSEQ multiplex PCR; TCRdb has only the in-frame clones, and not every one. The top ten hold approximately 1.6% of the sample, which has approximately 150,000 clones, more than 60% seen once. The sequenced material came from PBMCs. These receptors originate from a woman between 18 and 29 years old in good health and CMV-seronegative.

This clone came up a few times. The chain uses TRBV7-9 and TRBJ2-7; D remains ambiguous. V was cut by 8 bases and J by 6 bases, with 11 bases left in between. This CDR3 is 11 amino acids long. Germline CDR1 is SEHNR and CDR2 is FQNEAQ (reference sequence). The CDR3 sequence is CASQASREQYF. The DNA for the CDR3 is TGTGCCAGCCAAGCTTCTCGCGAGCAGTACTTC.

The chain combines TRBV2 with TRBJ2-7, with D possibly matching TRBD2 (7 bases). The CDR3 extends over 14 amino acids. Trimming cost V 7 bases and J 3 bases, with 16 bases left between them. The germline gives CDR1 SNHLY, CDR2 FYNNEI. The CDR3 DNA sequence: TGTGCCAGCATGGGGGGGCTAGCGGACTACGAGCAGTACTTC. This gives the protein CASMGGLADYEQYF.

The V call is TRBV6-6, the J call TRBJ1-1; D not certain. The CDR3 is made up of 14 amino acids. Trimming removed 2 bases from V and 1 base from J, with 8 bases in between. Germline CDR1 is MNHNY and CDR2 is SVGAGI (reference sequence). The CDR3 sequence is CASSYPEGNTEAFF. The CDR3 bases are TGTGCCAGCAGTTACCCCGAGGGGAACACTGAAGCTTTCTTT.

This clone was counted between two and nine times. The rearrangement joins TRBV5-1 to TRBJ2-4, with a weak D call TRBD1 (7 bases). V lost 3 bases and J 7 bases, leaving 20 bases between the germline ends. The CDR3 is 16 residues long. From germline, CDR1 is SGHRS and CDR2 YFSETQ. This CDR3 is CASSSGQWAGGNIQYF. CDR3 in DNA: TGCGCCAGCAGCTCCGGACAGTGGGCAGGGGGGAACATTCAGTACTTC.

This clone turned up a few times. This chain uses TRBV6-5 with TRBJ2-1; TRBD2 agrees at 7 bases. The V segment lost 5 bases and the J segment 6 bases; nucleotides outside the gene matches: 7. CDR3 length: 14 residues. Germline loops: CDR1 MNHEY, CDR2 SVGAGI. CDR3 nucleotides: TGTGCCAGCAGTGAGGGCGGGGGATCCAATGAGCAGTTCTTC. This encodes CASSEGGGSNEQFF.

The V and J genes are TRBV6-5 and TRBJ1-2; 7 positions match TRBD1. The trim removed 5 bases at V and 2 bases at J, leaving 5 bases unmatched. The germline gives CDR1 MNHEY, CDR2 SVGAGI. The CDR3 runs to 14 residues. The CDR3 DNA sequence: TGTGCCAGCAGTACCCGACAGGGAAACTATGGCTACACCTTC. Translated, it gives CASSTRQGNYGYTF.

The gene calls are TRBV6-5 and TRBJ2-2; 11 nucleotides agree with TRBD2. Unmatched junction bases numbered 6, after V lost 6 bases and J lost 9 bases. In germline, CDR1 is MNHEY, CDR2 SVGAGI. The CDR3 runs to 14 residues. The CDR3 here is CASRGLAGGRELFF. CDR3 DNA sequence: TGTGCCAGCAGAGGTCTAGCGGGAGGTAGGGAGCTGTTTTTT.

V usage is TRBV6-5 and J usage is TRBJ2-7; D may be TRBD1 (6 bases). Deletions cut 6 bases from V and 3 bases from J, with 18 bases between. The CDR3 contains 15 residues. The V gene's germline CDR1 is MNHEY and CDR2 SVGAGI. In nucleotides, the CDR3 is TGTGCCAGCAGCTCCGAGCAGGGGCCTTTCTACGAGCAGTACTTC. Translated, it gives CASSSEQGPFYEQYF.

The rearrangement joins TRBV6-1 to TRBJ1-1; 7 nucleotides line up with TRBD1. The CDR3 covers 15 residues. The V and J ends lost 6 bases and 5 bases, in that order; junction bases with no gene match: 12. Germline values: CDR1 MNHNS, CDR2 SASEGT. CDR3 DNA: TGTGCCAGCAGAATCCTATACAGGGGCGAAACTGAAGCTTTCTTT. Translating gives CASRILYRGETEAFF.

The chain joins TRBV7-9 to TRBJ2-1, with 15 positions matching TRBD2. The CDR3 runs to 19 residues. The germline CDR1 and CDR2 sequences are SEHNR and FQNEAQ (reference sequence). Trimming at V came to 3 bases and at J to 4 bases, leaving 10 bases not matched to a gene. The CDR3 loop reads CASSFPRTSGRAQYNEQFF. The CDR3 nucleotides are TGTGCCAGCAGCTTCCCCCGGACTAGCGGGAGGGCCCAGTACAATGAGCAGTTCTTC.

This clone was observed a few times. The gene calls are TRBV5-1 and TRBJ2-6, with a tentative D call TRBD2 (6 bases). The CDR3 totals 15 residues. Between the trimmed V and J ends, which lost 2 bases and 2 bases, there was a span of 8 bases. The V gene's germline CDR1 is SGHRS and CDR2 YFSETQ. CDR3 in amino acids: CASSFGGTGANVLTF. The DNA of the CDR3 is TGCGCCAGCAGCTTTGGCGGGACTGGGGCCAACGTCCTGACTTTC.

The chain joins TRBV19 to TRBJ2-7, with TRBD2 identical over 16 bases. This CDR3 contains 18 residues. In germline, CDR1 is LNHDA, CDR2 SQIVND (reference sequence). J lost 2 bases, V lost 3 bases, and 7 bases had no gene match. CDR3 DNA sequence: TGTGCCAGTAGTATCGGGACTAGCGGGAGGGCTTACCCCTACGAGCAGTACTTC. Its translation is CASSIGTSGRAYPYEQYF.

The chain links TRBV6-4 to TRBJ2-7, with D perhaps matching TRBD1 (5 bases). Germline V gene sequence: CDR1 MRHNA, CDR2 SNTAGT. This CDR3 contains 16 residues. The V end was cut by 8 bases, the J end by 5 bases, with 25 bases between. In DNA form, the CDR3 reads TGTGCCAGCTCTAAGGGATTCTTGACAGTCGAAGACGAGCAGTACTTC. It encodes CASSKGFLTVEDEQYF.

The gene calls are TRBV11-2 and TRBJ2-7; no reliable D call. This CDR3 region has 14 residues. Trimming took 0 bases from V and 0 from J, leaving 6 bases between them. Germline loops: CDR1 SGHAT, CDR2 FQNNGV. CDR3 residues: CASSLDWSSYEQYF. DNA for the CDR3: TGTGCCAGCAGCTTAGATTGGAGCTCCTACGAGCAGTACTTC.

The DNA of the CDR3 is TGTGCCAGCAGCAAATTAGCGGGGGGAACCTACGAGCAGTACTTC. It specifies CASSKLAGGTYEQYF. The V call is TRBV13, the J call TRBJ2-7; 10 bases line up with TRBD2. CDR1 and CDR2 (germline): PRHDT, FYEKMQ (reference sequence). Losses at the gene ends were 5 bases for V and 2 bases for J; bases not matched to a gene: 6. This CDR3 is 15 amino acids long.

The chain uses TRBV2 and TRBJ1-1; the match to TRBD1 covers 12 bases. The V gene's germline CDR1 is SNHLY and CDR2 FYNNEI. The CDR3 consists of 15 residues. The V and J ends lost 7 bases and 0 bases, in that order; junction bases with no gene match: 3. The CDR3 spells CASKGQGAMNTEAFF. The CDR3 DNA is TGTGCCAGCAAGGGACAGGGGGCGATGAACACTGAAGCTTTCTTT. Using reference TRBV2 and TRBJ1-1 for the parts outside the CDR3, the full variable domain is EPEVTQTPSHQVTQMGQEVILRCVPISNHLYFYWYRQILGQKVEFLVSFYNNEISEKSEIFDDQFSVERPDGSNFTLKIRSTKLEDSAMYFCASKGQGAMNTEAFFGQGTRLTVV.

This clone was detected only a few times. The chain uses TRBV25-1 and TRBJ2-7; possible D gene TRBD2, 5 bases. V dropped 2 bases and J dropped 0 bases, with 8 bases sitting between them. The germline CDR1 and CDR2 sequences are MGHDK and SYGVNS. The CDR3 sequence is 14 residues long. The CDR3 protein is CASSEGETSYEQYF. CDR3 DNA sequence: TGTGCCAGCAGTGAAGGGGAGACCTCCTACGAGCAGTACTTC.

This clone was recorded once. The chain joins TRBV6-1 to TRBJ1-5; TRBD1 agrees at 7 bases. Looked up from germline, CDR1 is MNHNS and CDR2 is SASEGT. V lost 8 bases to trimming and J lost 5 bases; unmatched junction nucleotides: 6. CDR3 length equals 13 residues. The CDR3 sequence is CASSGTVDQPQHF. CDR3 nucleotide sequence: TGTGCCAGCTCCGGGACAGTCGATCAGCCCCAGCATTTT.

The count of this clone is one. In DNA form, the CDR3 reads TGTGCCAGCAGCATCCGGACAGGGCCCCAAGAGACCCAGTACTTC. Protein product: CASSIRTGPQETQYF. The chain employs TRBV13 and TRBJ2-5, with 8 bases matching TRBD1. The germline CDR1 and CDR2 sequences are PRHDT and FYEKMQ (reference sequence). J gave up 1 base and V 5 bases, and 6 bases lay outside the gene matches. This CDR3 has 15 amino acids. The full variable domain, completed using reference TRBV13 and TRBJ2-5, is AAGVIQSPRHLIKEKRETATLKCYPIPRHDTVYWYQQGPGQDPQFLISFYEKMQSDKGSIPDRFSAQQFSDYHSELNMSSLELGDSALYFCASSIRTGPQETQYFGPGTRLLVL.

This clone was seen a handful of times. The J gene is TRBJ2-1, the V gene TRBV4-1, with 7 nucleotides matching TRBD1. Unmatched junction bases numbered 13, after V lost 1 base and J lost 7 bases. The CDR3 consists of 17 residues. Germline-derived CDR1 and CDR2 are MGHRA and YSYEKL. The chain's CDR3 is CASSQVRQGVFWNEQFF. CDR3 DNA sequence: TGCGCCAGCAGCCAAGTGCGGCAGGGGGTTTTCTGGAATGAGCAGTTCTTC.

The J gene is TRBJ1-5, the V gene TRBV2; no definite D call. V was trimmed by 7 bases and J by 3 bases, leaving 13 bases between them. This CDR3 contains 14 residues. CDR1 SNHLY and CDR2 FYNNEI come from the germline V gene. Here the CDR3 reads CASTARQFNQPQHF. CDR3 nucleotide sequence: TGTGCCAGCACCGCCAGGCAGTTCAATCAGCCCCAGCATTTT.

The V and J genes are TRBV30 and TRBJ1-2; D is undetermined. Germline-derived CDR1 and CDR2 are GTSNPN and SVGIG (reference sequence). This CDR3 region has 15 residues. Trimming cost V 2 bases and J 3 bases, with 16 bases left between them. The CDR3 sequence: CAWSTWRTQDYGYTF. In DNA, the CDR3 is TGTGCCTGGAGTACGTGGAGGACCCAAGACTATGGCTACACCTTC.

The V and J genes are TRBV27 and TRBJ1-5; 9 bases map to TRBD1. CDR1 is MNHEY and CDR2 is SMNVEV in the germline V gene (reference sequence). With V trimmed by 4 bases and J by 6 bases, 10 bases remained unmatched. This CDR3 comprises 16 residues. The CDR3 loop is CASSSGTGGEGQPQHF. The CDR3 DNA follows: TGTGCCAGCAGTTCTGGAACAGGGGGCGAGGGTCAGCCCCAGCATTTT.

The V call is TRBV2, the J call TRBJ2-4; 8 nucleotides agree with TRBD1. Germline V gene lookup returns CDR1 SNHLY and CDR2 FYNNEI. J was trimmed by 8 bases and V by 6 bases; bases with no gene match: 6. The CDR3 consists of 13 residues. CDR3 loop: CASSAGGEDIQYF. The CDR3 nucleotides are TGTGCCAGCAGCGCAGGGGGCGAGGACATTCAGTACTTC. Based on the CDR3 plus reference TRBV2 and TRBJ2-4, the full variable domain is EPEVTQTPSHQVTQMGQEVILRCVPISNHLYFYWYRQILGQKVEFLVSFYNNEISEKSEIFDDQFSVERPDGSNFTLKIRSTKLEDSAMYFCASSAGGEDIQYFGAGTRLSVL.

The chain combines TRBV12-5 with TRBJ2-7; D call uncertain. This CDR3 has 13 residues. Trimming removed 5 bases at V and 6 bases at J, with 14 bases between. CDR1 is LGHNT and CDR2 is FRNRAP in the germline V gene. Written as DNA, the CDR3 is TGTGCTAGTGGTCCCCCTACCGGCGGCGAGCAGTACTTC. This translates into CASGPPTGGEQYF.

The V gene is TRBV6-4, the J gene TRBJ2-3, with D perhaps matching TRBD1 (5 bases). Looked up from germline, CDR1 is MRHNA and CDR2 is SNTAGT. Trimming cost V 3 bases and J 0 bases, with 7 bases left between them. The CDR3 length is 14 residues. Here the CDR3 DNA reads TGTGCCAGCAGTGAGGGGCTGAGCACAGATACGCAGTATTTT. Its protein is CASSEGLSTDTQYF.